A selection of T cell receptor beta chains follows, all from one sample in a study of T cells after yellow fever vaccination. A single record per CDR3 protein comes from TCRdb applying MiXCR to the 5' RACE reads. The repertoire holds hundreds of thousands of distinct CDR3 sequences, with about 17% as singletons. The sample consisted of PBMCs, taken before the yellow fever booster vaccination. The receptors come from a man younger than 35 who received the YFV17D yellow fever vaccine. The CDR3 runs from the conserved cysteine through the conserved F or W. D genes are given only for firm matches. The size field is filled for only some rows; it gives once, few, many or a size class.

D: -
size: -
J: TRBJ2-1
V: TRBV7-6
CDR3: CASSSLRPDEQFF
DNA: TGTGCCAGCAGCTCCCTCCGCCCCGATGAGCAGTTCTTC

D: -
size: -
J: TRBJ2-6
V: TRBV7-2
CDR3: CASSPWGANVLTF
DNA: TGTGCCAGCAGCCCATGGGGGGCCAACGTCCTGACTTTC

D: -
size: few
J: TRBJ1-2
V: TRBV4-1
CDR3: CASSLPQDPGTFPFGGYTF
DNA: TGCGCCAGCAGCCTCCCCCAAGATCCCGGGACCTTCCCCTTCGGGGGCTACACCTTC

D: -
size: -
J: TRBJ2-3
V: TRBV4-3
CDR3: CASSQGVLRTSTDTQYF
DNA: TGCGCCAGCAGCCAAGGTGTCCTTCGCACTAGCACAGATACGCAGTATTTT

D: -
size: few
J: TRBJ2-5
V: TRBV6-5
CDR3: CASRKVYQETQYF
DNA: TGTGCCAGCAGGAAGGTGTACCAAGAGACCCAGTACTTC

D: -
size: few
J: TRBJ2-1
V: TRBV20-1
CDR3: CSARPNEQFF
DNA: TGCAGTGCTAGACCCAATGAGCAGTTCTTC

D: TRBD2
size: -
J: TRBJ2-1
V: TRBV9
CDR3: CASSVAWLGTSRYNEQFF
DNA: TGTGCCAGCAGCGTAGCTTGGTTGGGGACTAGCCGCTACAATGAGCAGTTCTTC

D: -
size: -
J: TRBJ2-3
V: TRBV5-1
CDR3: CASSTHGAPVTDTQYF
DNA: TGCGCCAGCAGCACGCACGGAGCACCAGTCACAGATACGCAGTATTTT

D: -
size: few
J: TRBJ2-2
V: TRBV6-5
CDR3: CASSLGMGQFTGELFF
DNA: TGTGCCAGCAGTTTAGGGATGGGGCAGTTCACCGGGGAGCTGTTTTTT

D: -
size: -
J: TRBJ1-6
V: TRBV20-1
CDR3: CSSQGGNSPLHF
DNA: TGCAGTAGTCAGGGAGGGAATTCACCCCTCCACTTT

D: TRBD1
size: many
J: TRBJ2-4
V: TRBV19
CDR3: CASSIAGTGGNIQYF
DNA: TGTGCCAGTAGTATAGCCGGGACAGGGGGAAACATTCAGTACTTC

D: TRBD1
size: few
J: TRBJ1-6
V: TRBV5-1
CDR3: CASSSPAGTDNSPLHF
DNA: TGCGCCAGCAGCTCCCCTGCCGGGACAGACAATTCACCCCTCCACTTT

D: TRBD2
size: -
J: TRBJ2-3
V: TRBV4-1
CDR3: CASSQPVRGGGDTQYF
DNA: TGCGCCAGCAGCCAACCCGTGCGGGGGGGCGGGGATACGCAGTATTTT

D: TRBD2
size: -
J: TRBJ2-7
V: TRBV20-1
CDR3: CSAGIAGAPYEQYF
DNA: TGCAGTGCCGGCATAGCGGGGGCGCCCTACGAGCAGTACTTC

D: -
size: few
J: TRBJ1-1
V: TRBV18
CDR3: CASSPGTGRTPEAFF
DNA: TGTGCCAGCTCACCAGGGACGGGGAGGACCCCTGAAGCTTTCTTT

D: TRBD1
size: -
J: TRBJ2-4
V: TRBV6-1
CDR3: CASSNRGRRENIQYF
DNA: TGTGCCAGCAGCAACAGGGGGCGCAGGGAAAACATTCAGTACTTC

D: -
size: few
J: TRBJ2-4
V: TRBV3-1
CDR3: CASSHQGRNIQYF
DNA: TGTGCCAGCAGCCACCAGGGGCGGAACATTCAGTACTTC

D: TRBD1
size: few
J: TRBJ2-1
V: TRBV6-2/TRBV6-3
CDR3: CASSYGTGLVSYEQFF
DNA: TGTGCCAGCAGTTACGGGACAGGGTTGGTCAGTTATGAGCAGTTCTTC

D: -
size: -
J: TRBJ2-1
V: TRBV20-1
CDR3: CSARGGTRSSYNEQFF
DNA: TGCAGTGCTAGGGGTGGGACCCGTAGCTCCTACAATGAGCAGTTCTTC

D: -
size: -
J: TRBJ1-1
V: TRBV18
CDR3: CASSRSNTEAFF
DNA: TGTGCCAGCTCACGGAGTAACACTGAAGCTTTCTTT

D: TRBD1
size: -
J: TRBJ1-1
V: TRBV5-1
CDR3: CASSFDGGQSLGRDTEAFF
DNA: TGCGCCAGCAGCTTTGATGGGGGACAGAGCCTCGGGAGGGACACTGAAGCTTTCTTT

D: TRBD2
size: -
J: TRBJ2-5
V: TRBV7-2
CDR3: CASSTPPGGIQETQYF
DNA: TGTGCCAGCAGCACCCCTCCGGGGGGGATCCAAGAGACCCAGTACTTC

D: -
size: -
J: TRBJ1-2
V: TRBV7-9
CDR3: CASSPRTRHGYTF
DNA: TGTGCCAGCAGCCCAAGAACTCGCCATGGCTACACCTTC

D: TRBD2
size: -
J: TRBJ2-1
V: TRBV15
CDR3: CATSGGSYNEQFF
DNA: TGTGCCACCTCGGGGGGCTCCTACAATGAGCAGTTCTTC

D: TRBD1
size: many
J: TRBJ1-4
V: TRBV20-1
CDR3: CSATDRDRDEKLFF
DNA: TGCAGTGCTACTGACAGGGATCGGGATGAAAAACTGTTTTTT

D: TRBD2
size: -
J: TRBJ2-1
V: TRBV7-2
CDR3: CASSRRGGLNEQFF
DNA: TGTGCCAGCAGCCGGCGGGGGGGCCTCAATGAGCAGTTCTTC

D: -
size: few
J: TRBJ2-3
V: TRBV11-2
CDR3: CASSLVGSGTDTQYF
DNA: TGTGCCAGCAGCTTAGTGGGGTCGGGAACCGATACGCAGTATTTT

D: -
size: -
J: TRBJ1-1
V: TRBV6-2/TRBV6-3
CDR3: CASSFRTELNTEAFF
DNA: TGTGCCAGCAGTTTCCGTACGGAGTTGAACACTGAAGCTTTCTTT

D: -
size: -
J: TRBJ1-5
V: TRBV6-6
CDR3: CASRSVREINQPQHF
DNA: TGTGCCAGCAGGTCCGTTCGGGAAATCAATCAGCCCCAGCATTTT

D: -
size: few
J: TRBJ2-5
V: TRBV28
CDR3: CASLRRGRTYQETQYF
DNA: TGTGCCAGCCTACGACGGGGCAGGACGTACCAAGAGACCCAGTACTTC

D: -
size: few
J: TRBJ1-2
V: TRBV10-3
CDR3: CAISEGGPNYGYTF
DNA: TGTGCCATCAGTGAGGGGGGGCCGAACTATGGCTACACCTTC

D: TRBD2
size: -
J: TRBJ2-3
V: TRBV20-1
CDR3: CSARDAGTSGAREDTQYF
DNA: TGCAGTGCTAGAGATGCCGGGACTAGCGGGGCACGGGAGGATACGCAGTATTTT

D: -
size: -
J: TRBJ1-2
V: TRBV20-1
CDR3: CSARDRALGAYGYTF
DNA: TGCAGTGCTAGAGATCGGGCTTTGGGGGCCTATGGCTACACCTTC

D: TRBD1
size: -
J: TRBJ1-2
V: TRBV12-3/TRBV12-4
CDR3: CASSGIRGRSGNYGYTF
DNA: TGTGCCAGCAGCGGCATTAGGGGGCGATCAGGGAACTATGGCTACACCTTC

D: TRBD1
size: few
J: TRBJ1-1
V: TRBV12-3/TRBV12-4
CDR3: CASSTGITGVSFF
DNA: TGTGCCAGCAGTACCGGAATCACAGGGGTGTCTTTCTTT

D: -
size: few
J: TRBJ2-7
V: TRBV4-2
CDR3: CASSQGTDYEQYF
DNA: TGTGCCAGCAGCCAAGGGACAGACTACGAGCAGTACTTC

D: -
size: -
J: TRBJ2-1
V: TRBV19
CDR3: CASSLRADEQFF
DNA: TGTGCCAGTAGTCTACGGGCCGATGAGCAGTTCTTC

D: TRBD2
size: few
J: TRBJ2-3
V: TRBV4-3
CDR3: CASSQDRGASGSTDTQYF
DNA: TGCGCCAGCAGCCAAGATCGAGGAGCTAGCGGTAGCACAGATACGCAGTATTTT

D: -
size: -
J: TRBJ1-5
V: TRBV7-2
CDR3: CASSFDIYQPQHF
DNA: TGTGCCAGCAGTTTTGACATTTACCAGCCCCAGCATTTT

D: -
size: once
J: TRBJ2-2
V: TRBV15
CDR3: CATSSSDTGELFF
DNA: TGTGCCACCAGCAGCTCCGACACCGGGGAGCTGTTTTTT

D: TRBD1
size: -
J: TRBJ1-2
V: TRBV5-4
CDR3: CASSPGTGARSSYTF
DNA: TGTGCCAGCAGCCCTGGGACAGGCGCTCGCTCAAGCTACACCTTC

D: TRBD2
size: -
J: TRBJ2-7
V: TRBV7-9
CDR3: CASSFSGEPYEQYF
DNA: TGTGCCAGCAGCTTCAGCGGGGAGCCCTACGAGCAGTACTTC

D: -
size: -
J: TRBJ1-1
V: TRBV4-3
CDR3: CASSQGIGELMNTEAFF
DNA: TGCGCCAGCAGCCAAGGGATAGGGGAATTGATGAACACTGAAGCTTTCTTT

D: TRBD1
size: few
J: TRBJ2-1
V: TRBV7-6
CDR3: CASSRTGVDYNEQFF
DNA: TGTGCCAGCAGCCGCACAGGGGTGGATTACAATGAGCAGTTCTTC

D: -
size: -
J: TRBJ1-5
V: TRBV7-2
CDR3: CASSFRQGFNQPQHF
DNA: TGTGCCAGCAGCTTTCGCCAGGGTTTTAATCAGCCCCAGCATTTT

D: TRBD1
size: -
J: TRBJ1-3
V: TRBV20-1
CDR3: CSARVHRGPAGNTIYF
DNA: TGCAGTGCTAGAGTTCACAGGGGGCCAGCTGGAAACACCATATATTTT

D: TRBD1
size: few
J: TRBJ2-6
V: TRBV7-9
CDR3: CASSSGRLLDRTGLSSGANVLTF
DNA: TGTGCCAGCAGCTCGGGAAGGCTATTGGATAGGACAGGACTTAGCTCTGGGGCCAACGTCCTGACTTTC

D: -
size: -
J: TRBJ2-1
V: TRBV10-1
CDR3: CASSETRTWGEQFF
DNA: TGCGCCAGCAGTGAGACAAGGACCTGGGGTGAGCAGTTCTTC

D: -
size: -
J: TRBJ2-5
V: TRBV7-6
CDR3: CATGGGETQYF
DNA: TGTGCCACTGGGGGAGGCGAGACCCAGTACTTC

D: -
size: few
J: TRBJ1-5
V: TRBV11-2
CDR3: CASSLAGGVYQPQHF
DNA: TGTGCCAGCAGCTTAGCGGGGGGCGTTTATCAGCCCCAGCATTTT

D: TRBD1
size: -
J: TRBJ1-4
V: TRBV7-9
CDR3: CASISTGGEKLFF
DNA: TGTGCCAGCATTTCTACAGGGGGAGAAAAACTGTTTTTT

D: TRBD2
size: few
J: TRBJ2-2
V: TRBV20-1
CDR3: CSLRGTNTGELFF
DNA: TGCAGTCTGCGGGGGACGAACACCGGGGAGCTGTTTTTT

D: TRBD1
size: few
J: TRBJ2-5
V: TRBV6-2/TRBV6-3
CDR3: CASSYVRGQETQYF
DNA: TGTGCCAGCAGTTACGTCAGGGGGCAGGAGACCCAGTACTTC

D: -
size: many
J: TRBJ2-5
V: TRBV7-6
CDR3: CASSLHGEETQYF
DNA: TGTGCCAGCAGCTTACACGGTGAAGAGACCCAGTACTTC

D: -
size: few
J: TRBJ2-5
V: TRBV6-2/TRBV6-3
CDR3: CASADRFQETQYF
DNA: TGTGCCAGCGCTGACAGGTTCCAAGAGACCCAGTACTTC

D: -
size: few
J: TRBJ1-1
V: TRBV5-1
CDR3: CASSLSPGRNTEAFF
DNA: TGCGCCAGCAGCTTGTCTCCAGGGCGGAACACTGAAGCTTTCTTT